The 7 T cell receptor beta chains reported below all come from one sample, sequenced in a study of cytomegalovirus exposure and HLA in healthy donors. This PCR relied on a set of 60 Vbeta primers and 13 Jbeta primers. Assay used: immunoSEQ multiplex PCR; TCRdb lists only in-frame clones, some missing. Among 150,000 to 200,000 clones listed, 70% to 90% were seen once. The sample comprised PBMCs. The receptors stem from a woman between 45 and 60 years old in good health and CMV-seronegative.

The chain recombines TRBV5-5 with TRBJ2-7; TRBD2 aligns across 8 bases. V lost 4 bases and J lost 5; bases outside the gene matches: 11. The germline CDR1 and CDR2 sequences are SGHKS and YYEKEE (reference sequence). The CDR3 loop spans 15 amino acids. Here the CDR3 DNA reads TGTGCCAGCAGCCCCAGGACTAGCTTTTCTAACGAGCAGTACTTC. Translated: CASSPRTSFSNEQYF.

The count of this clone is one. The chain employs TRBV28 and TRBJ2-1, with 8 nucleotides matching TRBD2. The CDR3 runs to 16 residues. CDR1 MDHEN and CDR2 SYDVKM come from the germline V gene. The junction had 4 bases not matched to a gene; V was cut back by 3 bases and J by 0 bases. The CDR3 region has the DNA TGTGCCAGCAGTTTGGCCGGGACTAGCTCCTACAATGAGCAGTTCTTC. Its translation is CASSLAGTSSYNEQFF.

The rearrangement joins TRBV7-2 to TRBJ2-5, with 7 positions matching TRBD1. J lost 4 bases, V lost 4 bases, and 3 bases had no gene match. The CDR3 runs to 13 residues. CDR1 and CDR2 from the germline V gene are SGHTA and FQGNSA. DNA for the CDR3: TGTGCCAGCAGCTGGGGACAGCTAGAGACCCAGTACTTC. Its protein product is CASSWGQLETQYF.

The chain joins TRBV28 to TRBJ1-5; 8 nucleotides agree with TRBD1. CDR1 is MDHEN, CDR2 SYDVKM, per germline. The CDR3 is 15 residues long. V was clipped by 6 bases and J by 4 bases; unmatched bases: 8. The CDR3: CASRRQGLGNQPQHF. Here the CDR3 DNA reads TGTGCCAGCAGGCGACAGGGGCTCGGGAATCAGCCCCAGCATTTT.

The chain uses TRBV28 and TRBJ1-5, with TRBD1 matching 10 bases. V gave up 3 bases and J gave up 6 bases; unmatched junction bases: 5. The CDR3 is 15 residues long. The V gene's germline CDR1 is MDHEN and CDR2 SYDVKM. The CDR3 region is CASSLDRGVLQPQHF. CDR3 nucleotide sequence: TGTGCCAGCAGTTTGGACAGGGGGGTTCTTCAGCCCCAGCATTTT.

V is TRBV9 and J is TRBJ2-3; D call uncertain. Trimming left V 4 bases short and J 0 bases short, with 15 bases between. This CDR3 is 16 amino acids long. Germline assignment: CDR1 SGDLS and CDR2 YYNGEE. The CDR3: CASSITVESSTDTQYF. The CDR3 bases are TGTGCCAGCAGCATAACAGTTGAATCTAGCACAGATACGCAGTATTTT.

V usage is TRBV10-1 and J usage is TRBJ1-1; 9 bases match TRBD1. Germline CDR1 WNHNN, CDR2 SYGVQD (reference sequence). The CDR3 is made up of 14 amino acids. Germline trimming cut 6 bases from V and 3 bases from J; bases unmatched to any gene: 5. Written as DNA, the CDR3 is TGCGCCAGCAGGGGACAGGGTACGGACACTGAAGCTTTCTTT. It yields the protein CASRGQGTDTEAFF.